This TCR beta chain was sequenced for a study of somatic mutations in cytotoxic T cells in rheumatoid arthritis. Both CD4+ and CD8+ cells were separated through positive magnetic bead selection, and their purity was verified using flow cytometry. In germline, CDR1 is MGHRA, CDR2 YSYEKL. CDR3 length: 16 residues. V dropped 0 bases and J dropped 4 bases, with 15 bases sitting between them. Profiled with immunoSEQ multiplex PCR; TCRdb holds only in-frame clones, not every one. The table has approximately 18,000 clones, about 83% seen once. The source material was CD8+ T cells sorted from blood. The chain recombines TRBV4-1 with TRBJ1-1; maybe TRBD1 (6 bases). This TCR derives from an adult with rheumatoid arthritis. This chain's CDR3 is CASSQEPGQFGTEAFF. The CDR3 DNA reads as TGCGCCAGCAGCCAAGAACCAGGACAGTTTGGCACTGAAGCTTTCTTT.